One and the same sample provided the 12 T cell receptor beta chains below, sequenced in a study of T cell responses to AZD1222 COVID-19 vaccine. Sequencing was performed with immunoSEQ multiplex PCR; in TCRdb, only in-frame clones are kept and a portion is missing. Of 90,000 to 120,000 clones detected, roughly nine tenths appear once; the ten largest clones hold over 3%. This specimen consisted of peripheral blood, obtained on day 0 of MenACWY control vaccination. The source is an adult in good health.

The chain is built from TRBV18 and TRBJ1-1; D gene unclear. The CDR3 runs 11 residues. V was cut by 6 bases and J by 3 bases, with 5 bases left in between. In germline, CDR1 is KGHSH, CDR2 LQKENI. The CDR3 DNA reads TGTGCCAGCTCCTCTCACACTGAAGCTTTCTTT. It encodes CASSSHTEAFF.

This chain links TRBV10-1 with TRBJ2-1; D perhaps matches TRBD2 (6 bases). Germline CDR1 and CDR2: WNHNN and SYGVQD (reference sequence). V was shortened by 4 bases and J by 6 bases, with 19 bases between the two germline ends. The CDR3 length is 16 residues. CDR3 amino acids: CASSATKGRAGNEQFF. The CDR3 DNA reads TGCGCCAGCAGTGCCACCAAGGGGCGAGCGGGCAATGAGCAGTTCTTC.

V is TRBV24-1 and J is TRBJ2-1; 8 nucleotides align to TRBD1. Germline-derived CDR1 and CDR2 are KGHDR and SFDVKD. The length of the CDR3 is 15 residues. The V gene end was trimmed by 4 bases and the J gene end by 10 bases; junction bases not matched to a gene: 11. This CDR3 reads CATSDRIQGGWEQFF. The CDR3 nucleotides are TGTGCCACCAGTGACCGAATACAGGGGGGCTGGGAGCAGTTCTTC.

This sequence joins TRBV7-9 and TRBJ1-6, with TRBD1 as a possible D gene (6 bases). V lost 5 bases and J lost 7, with 21 bases in between. CDR1 SEHNR and CDR2 FQNEAQ come from the germline V gene (reference sequence). This CDR3 contains 17 residues. Written as DNA, the CDR3 is TGTGCCAGCAGCCCCTCCACCCGGGGGGCGGCGAATTCACCCCTCCACTTT. Protein: CASSPSTRGAANSPLHF. Drawing the rest from reference TRBV7-9 and TRBJ1-6, the complete variable domain is DTGVSQNPRHKITKRGQNVTFRCDPISEHNRLYWYRQTLGQGPEFLTYFQNEAQLEKSRLLSDRFSAERPKGSFSTLEIQRTEQGDSAMYLCASSPSTRGAANSPLHFGNGTRLTVT.

J is TRBJ2-7 and V is TRBV12-3 or TRBV12-4, with 7 nucleotides matching TRBD1. The CDR3 is made up of 13 amino acids. V shed 5 bases, J shed 0 bases, and the junction held 1 base outside the gene matches. CDR3 amino acids: CASSAGGSYEQYF. CDR3 nucleotide sequence: TGTGCCAGCAGTGCAGGGGGCTCCTACGAGCAGTACTTC.

The CDR3 coding sequence is TGTGCCAGCAGCCAAGATTGGGACTATACCTACAATGAGCAGTTCTTC. The encoded protein is CASSQDWDYTYNEQFF. This chain connects TRBV3-1 (or the pseudogene TRBV3-2) to TRBJ2-1; 7 bases fit TRBD2. V dropped 0 bases and J dropped 2; count of bases not matched to a gene: 4. This CDR3 spans 16 amino acids. Per germline, CDR1 LGHDT and CDR2 YNNKEL (reference sequence).

The rearrangement joins TRBV27 to TRBJ1-5, with a tentative D call TRBD1 (5 bases). CDR3 length equals 14 residues. The germline V and J ends were trimmed by 8 bases and 1 base, with 12 bases remaining between them. Germline CDR1 and CDR2: MNHEY and SMNVEV (reference sequence). The CDR3 DNA reads as TGTGCCAGCGCACTCCGGGACAGCAATCAGCCCCAGCATTTT. It translates to CASALRDSNQPQHF.

The gene calls are TRBV28 and TRBJ2-7; TRBD1 agrees at 7 bases. In germline, CDR1 is MDHEN, CDR2 SYDVKM. J was trimmed by 6 bases and V by 5 bases; bases with no gene match: 19. The CDR3 is 17 residues long. The DNA for the CDR3 is TGTGCCAGCAGTCCTCAACCGACAGGGTGGGTCGGTCGCGAGCAGTACTTC. Protein sequence: CASSPQPTGWVGREQYF.

The chain has TRBV2 and TRBJ1-5; no reliable D call. CDR3 size: 14 residues. Germline V gene sequence: CDR1 SNHLY, CDR2 FYNNEI. V was cut by 7 bases and J by 7 bases, with 17 bases left in between. CDR3 sequence: CASNRRVGGQPQHF. In DNA form, the CDR3 reads TGTGCCAGCAACCGAAGGGTCGGCGGGCAGCCCCAGCATTTT.

This chain uses TRBV7-2 with TRBJ1-1; D unresolved. Germline V lookup: CDR1 SGHTA, CDR2 FQGNSA. V lost 1 base to trimming and J lost 10 bases, with 13 bases between them. The CDR3 spans 13 residues. As DNA, the CDR3 is TGTGCCAGCAGCTTAGAGGGCCCGGGAGGAGCTTTCTTT. This codes for CASSLEGPGGAFF.

On this clone itself: Its ends do not fully match the called genes, so a read error is possible. The CDR3 DNA sequence: TGTGCCAGCGCCGGACAGGGACCTTCTCGTTTT. This translates into CASAGQGPSRF. V gene TRBV2 combines with J gene TRBJ1-5; TRBD1 aligns across 8 bases. This CDR3 has 11 amino acids. Germline CDR1 reads SNHLY; CDR2 reads FYNNEI. The whole variable domain, filled in from reference TRBV2 and TRBJ1-5, reads EPEVTQTPSHQVTQMGQEVILRCVPISNHLYFYWYRQILGQKVEFLVSFYNNEISEKSEIFDDQFSVERPDGSNFTLKIRSTKLEDSAMYFCASAGQGPSRFGDGTRLSIL.

CDR3 sequence reads: CASSPRLAGTYEQYF. In nucleotides, the CDR3 is TGTGCCAGCAGCCCTCGACTAGCGGGGACCTACGAGCAGTACTTC. The chain recombines TRBV11-2 with TRBJ2-7; 11 positions agree with TRBD2. The CDR3 length is 15 residues. CDR1 is SGHAT, CDR2 FQNNGV, per germline. Germline trimming cut 5 bases from V and 2 bases from J; bases unmatched to any gene: 5.